The TCR beta chain under discussion was sequenced for a study of T-cell memory formation after mild COVID-19. Study-wide results and limits: Pre-infection memory showed some responding clones, and this suggested that cross-reactive memory joined.

For this clonotype: Its antigen is not identified.

Germline values: CDR1 MGHRA, CDR2 YSYEKL. The V end lost 5 bases, the J end lost 2 bases, and 16 bases lay between the germline ends. CDR3 length equals 15 residues. TCRdb recomputed calls from the 5' RACE reads with MiXCR, one row per CDR3 protein. The sample yields 350,000 to 500,000 distinct CDR3 sequences, less than 25% seen once. This clonotype was sampled from an adult woman who had mild COVID-19 (a few samples of this study predate the infection). Cell type and time point are not known. The sample taken for sequencing was PBMCs or a T cell subset sorted from them (not recorded which). The rearrangement joins TRBV4-1 to TRBJ2-7; perhaps D is TRBD1 or TRBD2 (5 bases each). In DNA, the CDR3 is TGCGCCAGCAGCACCTCCGGGACCGAGACCTACGAGCAGTACTTC. The encoded protein is CASSTSGTETYEQYF.